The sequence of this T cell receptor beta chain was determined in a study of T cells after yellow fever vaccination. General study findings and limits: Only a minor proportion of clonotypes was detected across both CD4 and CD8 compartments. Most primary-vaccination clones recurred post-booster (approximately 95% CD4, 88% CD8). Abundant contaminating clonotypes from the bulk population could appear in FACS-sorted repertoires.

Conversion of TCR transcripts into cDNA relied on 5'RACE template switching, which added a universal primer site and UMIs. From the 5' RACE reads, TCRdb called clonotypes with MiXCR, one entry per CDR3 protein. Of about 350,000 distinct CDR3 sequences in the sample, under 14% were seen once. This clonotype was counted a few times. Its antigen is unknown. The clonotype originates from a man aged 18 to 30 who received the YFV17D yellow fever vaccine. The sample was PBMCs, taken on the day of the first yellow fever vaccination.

The CDR3 here is CASSIAAGSYNEQFF. The CDR3 DNA reads as TGTGCCAGTAGTATAGCTGCGGGGTCCTACAATGAGCAGTTCTTC. This chain joins TRBV19 and TRBJ2-1; a possible D gene is TRBD2 (6 bases). Trimming took off 1 base at V and 1 base at J, with 8 bases between the two ends. The germline gives CDR1 LNHDA, CDR2 SQIVND (reference sequence). The length of the CDR3 is 15 residues.